The 24 T cell receptor beta chains in this list originate from one sample, sequenced in a study of T cells in Graves' hyperthyroidism and ophthalmopathy. Amplified regions were TCR beta CDR3 sequences from RNA transcripts. The HTBI primer set drove a first-round RT-PCR of the TCR CDR3. TCRdb itself ran the multiplex PCR reads through MiXCR, one entry per CDR3 protein. The table records about 720,000 distinct CDR3 sequences, around 19% of them present only once. Sequencing input: blood. The source is a woman between 45 and 60 years old with Graves' hyperthyroidism that later progressed to Graves' ophthalmopathy.

Only a few counts were recorded for this clonotype. The V and J genes are TRBV19 and TRBJ2-5; D possibly corresponds to TRBD2 (5 bases). Germline CDR1 is LNHDA and CDR2 is SQIVND (reference sequence). Trimming took 0 bases from V and 5 from J, leaving 13 bases between them. The CDR3 has 15 residues. The CDR3 coding sequence is TGTGCCAGTAGTATAGAGTACCCGCGGGCGGAGACCCAGTACTTC. Its protein product is CASSIEYPRAETQYF.

This clonotype was counted at least ten times. V gene TRBV5-1 combines with J gene TRBJ1-3; D remains unclear. Germline CDR1 SGHRS, CDR2 YFSETQ. The CDR3 covers 14 residues. Trimming removed 3 bases at V and 0 bases at J, with 7 bases between. For the CDR3, the DNA is TGCGCCAGCAGCTACACAAGCTCTGGAAACACCATATATTTT. It translates to CASSYTSSGNTIYF.

In this sample, this clonotype turned up a few times. In DNA, the CDR3 is TGTGCCAGCAGCAGGTTTATCGATGAGCAGTTCTTC. Amino acids: CASSRFIDEQFF. V gene TRBV6-1 combines with J gene TRBJ2-1; D is undetermined. V lost 6 bases to trimming and J lost 8 bases, with 11 bases between them. CDR1 MNHNS and CDR2 SASEGT come from the germline V gene. The CDR3 is 12 residues long.

About this clonotype itself: It may be a read error: a sequence one base away is much more abundant. This chain connects TRBV12-3 or TRBV12-4 to TRBJ1-6; D is possibly TRBD1 (6 bases). The CDR3 sequence is 17 residues long. For the CDR3, the DNA is TGTGCCAGCAGTTCTTGGGGGCTGGGCTCCTATAATTCAGCCCTCCACTTT. Its protein is CASSSWGLGSYNSALHF.

Only a few counts were recorded for this clonotype. The chain uses TRBV5-5 and TRBJ2-3, with D maybe TRBD1 (6 bases). V lost 6 bases and J 4 bases, leaving 15 bases between the germline ends. The CDR3 length is 14 residues. CDR1 is SGHKS and CDR2 is YYEKEE in the germline V gene (reference sequence). The DNA for the CDR3 is TGTGCCAGCATCAATTCCAGGGGATCAGATACGCAGTATTTT. It is translated as CASINSRGSDTQYF.

This clonotype showed up just a few times. The genes are TRBV4-1 and TRBJ1-4; D not certain. V was shortened by 0 bases and J by 0 bases, with 8 bases between the two germline ends. The germline V gene encodes CDR1 MGHRA and CDR2 YSYEKL. CDR3 length: 16 amino acids. Written as DNA, the CDR3 is TGCGCCAGCAGCCAAGAGGCGACGGCAACTAATGAAAAACTGTTTTTT. Translated: CASSQEATATNEKLFF.

This clonotype occurred a few times. The chain couples TRBV11-3 to TRBJ2-1; 8 bases are a match to TRBD2. Per germline, CDR1 SGHNT and CDR2 YENEEA. Trimming removed 3 bases from V and 5 bases from J; junction bases left unmatched: 15. The length of the CDR3 is 18 residues. DNA of the CDR3: TGTGCCAGCAGCTTGGCCTCCAATATAGCGGGGTTCCACAATGAGCAGTTCTTC. It translates to CASSLASNIAGFHNEQFF.

The chain employs TRBV19 and TRBJ1-5; the D is unclear. The V and J ends lost 2 bases and 0 bases respectively, with 5 bases between them. There are 14 residues in the CDR3. The V gene's germline CDR1 is LNHDA and CDR2 SQIVND (reference sequence). The CDR3 coding sequence is TGTGCCAGTAGTATATTGGTTAGCAATCAGCCCCAGCATTTT. Its translation is CASSILVSNQPQHF.

The rearrangement joins TRBV5-1 to TRBJ1-4, with D maybe TRBD1 (5 bases). The CDR3 is made up of 14 amino acids. Trimming took off 4 bases at V and 8 bases at J, with 15 bases between the two ends. Germline V CDR1 and CDR2: SGHRS, YFSETQ. The CDR3 loop reads CASSVDKPGEKLFF. The CDR3 DNA sequence: TGCGCCAGCAGCGTGGACAAGCCGGGCGAAAAACTGTTTTTT. The full variable domain, in which reference TRBV5-1 and TRBJ1-4 provide the parts outside the CDR3, is KAGVTQTPRYLIKTRGQQVTLSCSPISGHRSVSWYQQTPGQGLQFLFEYFSETQRNKGNFPGRFSGRQFSNSRSEMNVSTLELGDSALYLCASSVDKPGEKLFFGSGTQLSVL.

This clonotype turned up a few times. The rearrangement joins TRBV7-9 to TRBJ2-7; D gene uncertain. The V gene's germline CDR1 is SEHNR and CDR2 FQNEAQ (reference sequence). With 1 base removed from V and 3 bases from J, the gap between germline ends came to 10 bases. This CDR3 comprises 14 residues. The CDR3 here is CASSLGLSNYEQYF. DNA for the CDR3: TGTGCCAGCAGCTTAGGGCTCAGTAACTACGAGCAGTACTTC.

This clonotype was counted many times. The V and J genes are TRBV11-3 and TRBJ2-5, with D tentatively TRBD1 or TRBD2 (5 bases each). The CDR3 is 13 amino acids. CDR1 is SGHNT, CDR2 YENEEA, per germline. V was cut by 6 bases and J by 3 bases, with 11 bases left in between. CDR3 bases: TGTGCCAGCAGTTCCGGGACCGAAGAGACCCAGTACTTC. This codes for CASSSGTEETQYF.

This clonotype occurred many times. The chain employs TRBV7-2 and TRBJ2-7; D remains ambiguous. The germline V gene encodes CDR1 SGHTA and CDR2 FQGNSA. Trimming removed 3 bases from V and 5 bases from J, with 11 bases in between. The length of the CDR3 is 13 residues. The CDR3 nucleotides read TGTGCCAGCAGCTTGAGGATCCTTGACGAGCAGTACTTC. Translation: CASSLRILDEQYF.

Turning to this clonotype: The junction departs from germline at one end; a sequencing error may be responsible. The rearrangement joins TRBV5-6 to TRBJ2-7; 7 nucleotides agree with TRBD1. CDR3 length equals 14 residues. Germline assignment: CDR1 SGHDT and CDR2 YYEEEE. The CDR3 region is CAGSRWDSTYEQYF. The CDR3 region has the DNA TGTGCCGGCAGCCGTTGGGACAGCACCTACGAGCAGTACTTC.

This chain links TRBV6-2 or TRBV6-3 with TRBJ2-1; TRBD1 might be the D (6 bases). Trimming removed 6 bases at V and 5 bases at J, with 11 bases between. The CDR3 totals 13 residues. CDR1 MNHEY and CDR2 SVGEGT come from the germline V gene. DNA for the CDR3: TGTGCCAGCAGCAGGGACACCCACAATGAGCAGTTCTTC. This gives the protein CASSRDTHNEQFF.

About this clonotype itself: A much larger clone differs by one base, so this may be a read error. The chain carries TRBV3-1 and TRBJ1-1; TRBD1 might be the D (6 bases). This CDR3 contains 15 residues. CDR1 LGHDT and CDR2 YNNKEL come from the germline V gene (reference sequence). V lost 1 base and J lost 1, with 10 bases in between. CDR3 in DNA: TGTGCCAGCAGCCAAGGACAGGCGACGAACACTGAAGCTTTCTTT. This translates into CASSQGQATNTEAFF.

In this sample, this clonotype turned up a few times. The rearrangement links TRBV27 to TRBJ1-1, with TRBD1 identical over 8 bases. This CDR3 has 14 residues. Unmatched junction bases numbered 8, after V lost 6 bases and J lost 5 bases. Per germline, CDR1 MNHEY and CDR2 SMNVEV (reference sequence). Here the CDR3 reads CASRAEDRETEAFF. CDR3 coding DNA: TGTGCCAGCAGAGCTGAGGACAGGGAGACTGAAGCTTTCTTT.

This chain joins TRBV6-1 and TRBJ2-1, with 10 positions matching TRBD2. Germline loops: CDR1 MNHNS, CDR2 SASEGT. The J segment lost 1 base and the V segment lost 7 bases, leaving 4 bases of the junction unmatched. The CDR3 has 15 amino acids. The CDR3, as DNA: TGTGCCAGCACGAGAGCGGGGGGGTCCTACAATGAGCAGTTCTTC. It encodes CASTRAGGSYNEQFF.

This clonotype was detected ten times or more. The J gene is TRBJ1-2, the V gene TRBV3-1; D ambiguous. Per germline, CDR1 LGHDT and CDR2 YNNKEL (reference sequence). The V end lost 4 bases, the J end lost 3 bases, and 9 bases lay between the germline ends. CDR3 size: 13 residues. The CDR3 spells CASSLPDDYGYTF. In DNA form, the CDR3 reads TGTGCCAGCAGCCTCCCGGACGACTATGGCTACACCTTC. The whole variable domain, filled in from reference TRBV3-1 and TRBJ1-2, reads DTAVSQTPKYLVTQMGNDKSIKCEQNLGHDTMYWYKQDSKKFLKIMFSYNNKELIINETVPNRFSPKSPDKAHLNLHINSLELGDSAVYFCASSLPDDYGYTFGSGTRLTVV.

This clonotype was seen a handful of times. This sequence joins TRBV9 and TRBJ2-2; D unresolved. CDR3 length equals 15 residues. With 4 bases removed from V and 4 bases from J, the gap between germline ends came to 14 bases. Looked up from germline, CDR1 is SGDLS and CDR2 is YYNGEE. The CDR3 is CASSYKDGITGELFF. Here the CDR3 DNA reads TGTGCCAGCAGCTATAAGGACGGAATCACCGGGGAGCTGTTTTTT. Full variable domain (missing parts from reference TRBV9 and TRBJ2-2): DSGVTQTPKHLITATGQRVTLRCSPRSGDLSVYWYQQSLDQGLQFLIQYYNGEERAKGNILERFSAQQFPDLHSELNLSSLELGDSALYFCASSYKDGITGELFFGEGSRLTVL.

This clonotype was counted many times. The chain carries TRBV3-1 and TRBJ1-5; D remains ambiguous. Germline V gene sequence: CDR1 LGHDT, CDR2 YNNKEL (reference sequence). Trimming shortened V by 0 bases and J by 0 bases, and 18 bases separated the two germline ends. This CDR3 is built from 19 residues. The CDR3 coding sequence is TGTGCCAGCAGCCAAGATTGGGTAGACATGTCCTATAGCAATCAGCCCCAGCATTTT. This translates into CASSQDWVDMSYSNQPQHF.

This clonotype has a count of ten or more. V is TRBV10-3 and J is TRBJ2-7; D unclear. This CDR3 has 15 residues. V was cut by 3 bases and J by 0 bases, with 12 bases left in between. The germline V gene has CDR1 ENHRY and CDR2 SYGVKD. The chain's CDR3 is CAISEVGAYSYEQYF. For the CDR3, the DNA is TGTGCCATCAGTGAAGTAGGAGCTTACTCCTACGAGCAGTACTTC.

The gene calls are TRBV5-5 and TRBJ2-1; no clear D gene. The V end lost 0 bases, the J end lost 5 bases, and 12 bases lay between the germline ends. Germline CDR1 reads SGHKS; CDR2 reads YYEKEE (reference sequence). This CDR3 contains 15 residues. DNA for the CDR3: TGTGCCAGCAGCTTGGTACCGGTGGGGAACAATGAGCAGTTCTTC. This codes for CASSLVPVGNNEQFF.

This clonotype appeared a few times. The chain has TRBV12-3 or TRBV12-4 and TRBJ2-6, with TRBD2 as a possible D gene (5 bases). This CDR3 has 16 amino acids. V lost 3 bases to trimming and J lost 4 bases, with 13 bases between them. The CDR3 sequence is CASSFYGESGANVLTF. CDR3 bases: TGTGCCAGCAGTTTTTACGGGGAGTCAGGGGCCAACGTCCTGACTTTC.

This clonotype has a count of ten or more. The chain links TRBV7-8 to TRBJ2-2; perhaps TRBD2 as D (5 bases). CDR3 length equals 15 residues. Germline CDR1 reads SGHVS; CDR2 reads FQNEAQ. Trimming removed 5 bases at V and 2 bases at J, with 12 bases between. The CDR3 DNA reads TGTGCCAGCAGCCCCGCCCGGGGAAACACCGGGGAGCTGTTTTTT. This gives the protein CASSPARGNTGELFF.